This TCR beta chain derives from a study of identical twins. The study, taken as a whole, reports: Invariant cells of the MAIT and iNKT types might have partly distorted the zero-insertion analyses. Carriage of fewer insertions was seen in abundant cord blood beta clonotypes, whereas memory repertoires showed none.

CDR3 length: 15 residues. CDR1 is SGHRS, CDR2 YFSETQ, per germline. V lost 4 bases and J 7 bases, leaving 18 bases between the germline ends. Through template switching, a universal primer site was introduced, and the cDNA contained unique molecular identifiers. TCRdb used MiXCR to reprocess the 5' RACE reads, holding one entry per CDR3 protein. The data hold about 550,000 distinct CDR3 sequences, with about a fifth observed a single time. With regard to this clonotype: As yet, its antigen is unknown.

This same sample was also part of a study on yellow fever vaccine responses in identical twins. That study reports: Reported findings indicate that twins' vaccine T cell responses seemed partially convergent, partially personalized.

Material: CD4+ T cells sorted from blood. The J gene is TRBJ2-1, the V gene TRBV5-1; no reliable D call. This sequence was found in a young woman in good health. CDR3: CASSLNGPPRNEQFF. CDR3 DNA sequence: TGCGCCAGCAGCCTGAACGGCCCGCCGAGGAATGAGCAGTTCTTC.